This T cell receptor (beta chain) was recorded in a study of lymphopenia after photon versus proton radiotherapy. Notes on the study in general: Oligoclonal CD8+ Temra expansion after nadir drove photon patients' diversity drop. Under photons, naive T cells and diversity fell while effector/memory populations rose. A bigger post-nadir fall in TCR diversity correlated inversely with survival time in deceased patients.

Per the germline V gene, CDR1 is LGHNA and CDR2 is YSLEER. Trimming at V came to 0 bases and at J to 9 bases, leaving 8 bases not matched to a gene. The length of the CDR3 is 15 residues. Comment on this clone: The antigen remains unidentified.

Profiling relied on immunoSEQ multiplex PCR, and the TCRdb table lists in-frame clones only, not all of them. The sample yields more than 25,000 clones, roughly four fifths seen once. Sequenced material: peripheral blood, taken from a patient treated with photon-based radiotherapy. This TCR was recovered from a woman in her forties or fifties with pancreatic cancer. The gene calls are TRBV4-3 and TRBJ2-1; the match to TRBD2 covers 7 bases. CDR3 in DNA: TGCGCCAGCAGCCAAGATTTTGCGGGAGTCAGTGAGCAGTTCTTC. Translating it yields CASSQDFAGVSEQFF.